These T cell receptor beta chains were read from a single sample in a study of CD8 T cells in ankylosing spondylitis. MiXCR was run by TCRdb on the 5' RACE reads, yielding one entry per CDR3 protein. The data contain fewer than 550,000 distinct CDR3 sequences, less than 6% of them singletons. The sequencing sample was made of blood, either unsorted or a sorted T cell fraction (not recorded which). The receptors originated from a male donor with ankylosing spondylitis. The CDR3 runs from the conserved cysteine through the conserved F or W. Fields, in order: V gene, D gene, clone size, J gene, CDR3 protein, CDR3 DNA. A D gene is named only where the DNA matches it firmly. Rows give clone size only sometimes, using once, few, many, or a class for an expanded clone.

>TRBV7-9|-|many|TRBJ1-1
CASSLEVGGWNTEAFF
TGTGCCAGCAGCTTAGAAGTGGGGGGGTGGAACACTGAAGCTTTCTTT
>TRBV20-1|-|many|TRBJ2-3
CSAWDFLSTDTQYF
TGCAGTGCCTGGGACTTCCTTAGCACAGATACGCAGTATTTT
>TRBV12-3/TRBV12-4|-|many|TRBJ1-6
CASSFVGAGSPLHF
TGTGCCAGCAGTTTCGTGGGCGCGGGGTCACCCCTCCACTTT
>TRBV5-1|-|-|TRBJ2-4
CASSLIPGEGNIQYF
TGCGCCAGCAGCTTGATTCCGGGAGAGGGAAACATTCAGTACTTC
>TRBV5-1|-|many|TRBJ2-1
CASRFGPNAYNEQFF
TGCGCCAGCCGTTTTGGGCCGAACGCCTACAATGAGCAGTTCTTC
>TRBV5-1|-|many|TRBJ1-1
CASSWGGETAEAFF
TGCGCCAGCAGCTGGGGGGGGGAAACGGCTGAAGCTTTCTTT
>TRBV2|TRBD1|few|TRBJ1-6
CASSPDRVGDSPLHF
TGTGCCAGCAGTCCCGACAGGGTCGGAGATTCACCCCTCCACTTT
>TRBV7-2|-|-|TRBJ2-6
CASSLELGANVLTF
TGTGCCAGCAGCTTAGAGCTTGGGGCCAACGTCCTGACTTTC
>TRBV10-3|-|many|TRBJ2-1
CAISLWESDNEQFF
TGTGCCATCAGTTTGTGGGAGTCAGATAATGAGCAGTTCTTC
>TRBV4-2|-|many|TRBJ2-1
CASSQGDLNNEQFF
TGTGCCAGCAGCCAGGGGGACCTAAACAATGAGCAGTTCTTC
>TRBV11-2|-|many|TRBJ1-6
CASSLLGLGSPLHF
TGTGCCAGCAGCTTATTAGGTTTGGGTTCACCCCTCCACTTT
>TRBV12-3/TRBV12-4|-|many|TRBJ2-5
CASTAIENFGGETQYF
TGTGCCAGCACCGCCATCGAAAATTTTGGAGGGGAGACCCAGTACTTC
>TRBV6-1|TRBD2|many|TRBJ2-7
CASRRLAGTYEQYF
TGTGCCAGCAGAAGACTAGCGGGGACCTACGAGCAGTACTTC
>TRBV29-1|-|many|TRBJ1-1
CSVERLGGGNTEAFF
TGCAGCGTTGAGCGCCTGGGCGGAGGGAACACTGAAGCTTTCTTT
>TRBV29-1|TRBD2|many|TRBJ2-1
CSATPQRGYNEQFF
TGCAGCGCCACCCCACAGCGGGGCTACAATGAGCAGTTCTTC
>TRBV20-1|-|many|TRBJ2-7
CSALQQSTRADF
TGCAGTGCCCTCCAGCAGAGTACAAGGGCAGACTTC
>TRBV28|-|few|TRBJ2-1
CASSLPAGSHEYSYNEQFF
TGTGCCAGCAGTTTACCCGCAGGGTCCCATGAGTACTCCTACAATGAGCAGTTCTTC
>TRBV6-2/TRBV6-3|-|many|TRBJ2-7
CASSYSGQHYEQYF
TGTGCCAGCAGTTACTCGGGTCAGCACTACGAGCAGTACTTC
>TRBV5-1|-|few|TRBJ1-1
CASSLLLSGDTEAFF
TGCGCCAGCAGCTTACTTTTATCGGGGGACACTGAAGCTTTCTTT
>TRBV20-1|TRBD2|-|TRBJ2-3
CSGRSGGTDTQYF
TGCAGTGGACGTAGCGGGGGCACAGATACGCAGTATTTT
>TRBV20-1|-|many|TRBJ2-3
CSAAPFSTDTQYF
TGCAGTGCTGCCCCTTTTAGCACAGATACGCAGTATTTT
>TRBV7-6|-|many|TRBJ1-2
CASRSGTEPSTF
TGTGCCAGCAGATCCGGGACCGAGCCCTCCACCTTC
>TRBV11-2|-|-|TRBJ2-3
CASSFPRGRGNTDTQYF
TGTGCCAGCAGCTTCCCGAGGGGACGGGGAAACACAGATACGCAGTATTTT
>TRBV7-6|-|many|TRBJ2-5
CASSLEVGTQYF
TGTGCCAGCAGCTTAGAGGTCGGGACCCAGTACTTC
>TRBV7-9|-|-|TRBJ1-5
CASSLAGSGTNQPQHF
TGTGCCAGCAGCTTAGCGGGAAGTGGGACCAATCAGCCCCAGCATTTT
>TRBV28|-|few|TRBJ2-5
CASSTPWGVETQYF
TGTGCCAGCAGTACCCCTTGGGGCGTTGAGACCCAGTACTTC
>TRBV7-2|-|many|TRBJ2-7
CASSLWGQEQYF
TGTGCCAGCAGCTTATGGGGCCAAGAGCAGTACTTC
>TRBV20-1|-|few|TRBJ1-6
CSARDEGPSSYNSPLHF
TGCAGTGCTAGAGATGAAGGACCGAGCTCCTATAATTCACCCCTCCACTTT